This entry lists 29 T cell receptor beta chains sequenced from one sample in a study of shared clonotypes between healthy human individuals. Positive CCR7 selection of CD45RO-negative cells yielded the naive CD8 cells, and terminally differentiated effector memory CD45RA+ cells were excluded. Assay used: immunoSEQ multiplex PCR; TCRdb lists only in-frame clones, some missing. The sample yields a few million clones, roughly 95% seen once. What was sequenced was naive CD8+ T cells from PBMCs. The origin of the receptors is a man aged 18 to 29 in good health. Some clones in this sample may be carry-over from other donors' samples.

The V gene is TRBV4-3, the J gene TRBJ2-4, with no clear D. This CDR3 is 15 amino acids long. V gave up 1 base and J gave up 1 base, with 8 bases separating them. Germline V CDR1 and CDR2: LGHNA, YSLEER. CDR3: CASSQGTAAKNIQYF. The CDR3 bases are TGCGCCAGCAGCCAAGGCACCGCCGCCAAAAACATTCAGTACTTC.

The chain's CDR3 is CAWNRYGLAFF. The CDR3 DNA is TGTGCGTGGAACAGGTATGGGTTAGCTTTCTTT. The chain joins TRBV28 to TRBJ1-1; D is possibly TRBD1 (5 bases). Germline-derived CDR1 and CDR2 are MDHEN and SYDVKM. The CDR3 runs 11 residues.

The chain recombines TRBV28 with TRBJ2-5; D ambiguous. V was pared by 0 bases and J by 5 bases, with 10 bases between. Germline V gives CDR1 MDHEN, CDR2 SYDVKM. The CDR3 covers 14 residues. For the CDR3, the DNA is TGTGCCAGCAGTTTATGGACTGCTGTGGAGACCCAGTACTTC. Translation gives CASSLWTAVETQYF. Variable domain in full (rest from reference TRBV28 and TRBJ2-5): DVKVTQSSRYLVKRTGEKVFLECVQDMDHENMFWYRQDPGLGLRLIYFSYDVKMKEKGDIPEGYSVSREKKERFSLILESASTNQTSMYLCASSLWTAVETQYFGPGTRLLVL.

With respect to this clone: Other DNA sequences in this specimen translate into the identical CDR3. V and J are TRBV28 and TRBJ1-5, with a tentative D call TRBD1 (6 bases). This CDR3 contains 14 residues. Germline V gene lookup returns CDR1 MDHEN and CDR2 SYDVKM. V was cut by 5 bases and J by 2 bases, with 10 bases left in between. The CDR3 DNA reads as TGTGCCAGCAGTCCTCGACAGGGCAATCAGCCCCAGCATTTT. Protein sequence: CASSPRQGNQPQHF.

The genes are TRBV9 and TRBJ2-7; tentatively, D is TRBD1 (6 bases). Trimming left V 3 bases short and J 2 bases short, with 15 bases between. The CDR3 is 15 amino acids. Per the germline V gene, CDR1 is SGDLS and CDR2 is YYNGEE. The CDR3 sequence is CASSALETGAYEQYF. DNA of the CDR3: TGTGCCAGCAGCGCCTTGGAGACAGGAGCCTACGAGCAGTACTTC.

V and J are TRBV5-1 and TRBJ2-7, with D hard to call. V gave up 3 bases and J gave up 3 bases, with 7 bases separating them. Germline CDR1 is SGHRS and CDR2 is YFSETQ. CDR3 length: 12 amino acids. The CDR3 sequence is CASSWNHYEQYF. CDR3 bases: TGCGCCAGCAGCTGGAACCACTACGAGCAGTACTTC.

The chain is built from TRBV4-1 and TRBJ1-4, with D possibly being TRBD1 (5 bases). The CDR3 extends over 18 amino acids. The germline CDR1 and CDR2 sequences are MGHRA and YSYEKL. Trimming removed 2 bases at V and 3 bases at J, with 19 bases between. The CDR3: CASSQRSEGKYANEKLFF. DNA for the CDR3: TGCGCCAGCAGCCAAAGGTCGGAGGGGAAGTACGCTAATGAAAAACTGTTTTTT.

The rearrangement links TRBV7-8 to TRBJ2-6; D is ambiguous. CDR3 length: 19 amino acids. Germline V lookup: CDR1 SGHVS, CDR2 FQNEAQ. V was shortened by 5 bases and J by 2 bases, with 22 bases between the two germline ends. DNA of the CDR3: TGTGCCAGCAGCACGACCTTATCTAAAAGTAGGGCTGGGGCCAACGTCCTGACTTTC. This codes for CASSTTLSKSRAGANVLTF.

The CDR3 coding sequence is TGCGCCAGCAGCTCCGGGACGGAAAGACTCGCTGAAGCTTTCTTT. This encodes CASSSGTERLAEAFF. The gene calls are TRBV5-1 and TRBJ1-1; D is possibly TRBD1 (5 bases). Germline-derived CDR1 and CDR2 are SGHRS and YFSETQ. Trimming stripped 3 bases from V and 6 bases from J, with 18 bases between. The CDR3 runs to 15 residues. Full variable domain (rest looked up from reference TRBV5-1 and TRBJ1-1): KAGVTQTPRYLIKTRGQQVTLSCSPISGHRSVSWYQQTPGQGLQFLFEYFSETQRNKGNFPGRFSGRQFSNSRSEMNVSTLELGDSALYLCASSSGTERLAEAFFGQGTRLTVV.

The chain links TRBV27 to TRBJ2-2, with unresolved D. Trimming left V 4 bases short and J 2 bases short, with 8 bases between. CDR1 and CDR2 from the germline V gene are MNHEY and SMNVEV (reference sequence). The length of the CDR3 is 14 residues. CDR3 DNA sequence: TGTGCCAGCAGTTGGGCGAGTAACACCGGGGAGCTGTTTTTT. Its translation is CASSWASNTGELFF.

The rearrangement joins TRBV7-3 to TRBJ2-7; 7 bases line up with TRBD2. Germline CDR1 is SGHTA and CDR2 is FQGTGA. The CDR3 is 12 residues long. The junction had 5 bases not matched to a gene; V was cut back by 6 bases and J by 6 bases. The CDR3 region has the DNA TGTGCCAGCAGTTCCCCGGGGGGCGAGCAGTACTTC. It is translated as CASSSPGGEQYF.

This clone was recorded a few times. This CDR3 is CASSPPKAGDYGYTF. As DNA, the CDR3 is TGTGCCAGCTCACCACCGAAGGCGGGGGACTATGGCTACACCTTC. The chain recombines TRBV18 with TRBJ1-2, with a weak D call TRBD1 (5 bases). The CDR3 length is 15 residues. Trimming took off 0 bases at V and 3 bases at J, with 11 bases between the two ends. Germline V gene data show CDR1 as KGHSH and CDR2 as LQKENI. The full variable domain, rest sourced from reference TRBV18 and TRBJ1-2, is NAGVMQNPRHLVRRRGQEARLRCSPMKGHSHVYWYRQLPEEGLKFMVYLQKENIIDESGMPKERFSAEFPKEGPSILRIQQVVRGDSAAYFCASSPPKAGDYGYTFGSGTRLTVV.

The V and J genes are TRBV6-1 and TRBJ2-7; 7 nucleotides agree with TRBD2. Germline V gene lookup returns CDR1 MNHNS and CDR2 SASEGT. This CDR3 spans 11 amino acids. Trimming took 8 bases from V and 6 from J; bases not matched to a gene: 4. CDR3 amino acids: CASVGGPEQYF. The CDR3 nucleotides read TGTGCCAGCGTGGGAGGGCCCGAGCAGTACTTC.

The rearrangement joins TRBV6-5 to TRBJ2-1; TRBD2 matches at 13 bases. V lost 6 bases and J lost 7; bases outside the gene matches: 6. The CDR3 loop spans 15 amino acids. Germline CDR1 MNHEY, CDR2 SVGAGI. The CDR3 here is CASSYTSGRVNEQFF. The CDR3 bases are TGTGCCAGCAGCTATACTAGCGGGAGGGTTAATGAGCAGTTCTTC.

The V call is TRBV9, the J call TRBJ1-5, with D possibly matching TRBD1 (5 bases). The germline CDR1 and CDR2 sequences are SGDLS and YYNGEE. The CDR3 is 16 residues long. The ends were cut back, 4 bases at V and 3 bases at J, with 17 bases in the middle. In nucleotides, the CDR3 is TGTGCCAGCAGCCTAGAGGGCTTGGGGGTCAATCAGCCCCAGCATTTT. It codes for CASSLEGLGVNQPQHF.

The rearrangement links TRBV6-1 to TRBJ1-2; D not certain. The CDR3 sequence is 12 residues long. The ends were cut back, 8 bases at V and 3 bases at J, with 10 bases in the middle. Germline V lookup: CDR1 MNHNS, CDR2 SASEGT. The CDR3 loop reads CASHPGHYGYTF. CDR3 nucleotide sequence: TGTGCCAGCCATCCGGGCCACTATGGCTACACCTTC.

As for this clone: Distinct nucleotide sequences in the sample also encode this CDR3. This sequence joins TRBV7-9 and TRBJ1-1; no reliable D call. Per germline, CDR1 SEHNR and CDR2 FQNEAQ (reference sequence). The CDR3 has 14 amino acids. With 1 base removed from V and 2 bases from J, the gap between germline ends came to 8 bases. CDR3: CASSLGTGNTEAFF. CDR3 DNA: TGTGCCAGCAGCTTAGGGACGGGAAACACTGAAGCTTTCTTT.

V gene TRBV4-3 combines with J gene TRBJ1-1; no clear D gene. From germline, CDR1 is LGHNA and CDR2 YSLEER. V dropped 0 bases and J dropped 5 bases, with 13 bases sitting between them. The CDR3 has 15 amino acids. CDR3: CASSQDHLSGTEAFF. CDR3 DNA: TGCGCCAGCAGCCAAGACCACCTTAGTGGTACTGAAGCTTTCTTT.

Of note for this clone: In the same sample, other DNA sequences code for this CDR3. This chain links TRBV7-9 with TRBJ2-1; the D is unclear. Germline V gene lookup returns CDR1 SEHNR and CDR2 FQNEAQ (reference sequence). The CDR3 is made up of 12 amino acids. Trimming removed 1 base at V and 6 bases at J, with 4 bases between. CDR3 protein: CASSLVPNEQFF. CDR3 nucleotides: TGTGCCAGCAGCTTAGTACCCAATGAGCAGTTCTTC.

This chain links TRBV7-9 with TRBJ2-7, with TRBD1 matching 7 bases. The germline V gene encodes CDR1 SEHNR and CDR2 FQNEAQ (reference sequence). J was trimmed by 3 bases and V by 1 base; bases with no gene match: 6. The CDR3 sequence is 15 residues long. The CDR3 nucleotides read TGTGCCAGCAGCTTAGTTAACAGGGGAGTCTACGAGCAGTACTTC. It codes for CASSLVNRGVYEQYF.

The V gene is TRBV7-9, the J gene TRBJ1-1; D remains ambiguous. The CDR3 has 14 amino acids. Germline CDR1 and CDR2: SEHNR and FQNEAQ (reference sequence). Trimming removed 3 bases at V and 2 bases at J, with 10 bases between. The CDR3 DNA reads as TGTGCCAGCAGCTTTGTGGGGATTAACACTGAAGCTTTCTTT. Its protein is CASSFVGINTEAFF.

Concerning this clone itself: In the same sample, other DNA sequences code for this CDR3. The J gene is TRBJ1-3, the V gene TRBV27; TRBD1 might be the D (6 bases). The V end lost 3 bases, the J end lost 4 bases, and 10 bases lay between the germline ends. Per the germline V gene, CDR1 is MNHEY and CDR2 is SMNVEV (reference sequence). This CDR3 is 14 amino acids long. CDR3 protein: CASSFGGPGNTIYF. As DNA, the CDR3 is TGTGCCAGCAGTTTTGGGGGGCCCGGAAACACCATATATTTT.

This chain joins TRBV5-8 and TRBJ1-5; 12 nucleotides match TRBD1. The V and J ends lost 4 bases and 1 base, in that order; junction bases with no gene match: 6. CDR1 is SGHTS and CDR2 is YDEGEE in the germline V gene. This CDR3 is built from 17 residues. CDR3 nucleotide sequence: TGTGCCAGCAGCGTGGGACAGGGGGCTTGGAGCAATCAGCCCCAGCATTTT. Translated: CASSVGQGAWSNQPQHF.

The V call is TRBV30, the J call TRBJ2-2; TRBD2 might be the D (5 bases). The germline gives CDR1 GTSNPN, CDR2 SVGIG (reference sequence). The CDR3 runs 13 residues. V dropped 0 bases and J dropped 6 bases, with 8 bases sitting between them. The CDR3 sequence is CAWSVLVSGELFF. CDR3 nucleotide sequence: TGTGCCTGGAGTGTACTAGTCTCCGGGGAGCTGTTTTTT.

The chain recombines TRBV21-1 with TRBJ2-3; the listed D gene, TRBD2, was not tested against the DNA. TRBV21-1 represents a pseudogene. The CDR3 is 14 residues long. The CDR3 protein is CTYGALGRTDTQYF. Written as DNA, the CDR3 is TGTACCTACGGGGCCTTAGGGAGGACAGATACGCAGTATTTT.

The CDR3 DNA follows: TGTGCCAGCACAGGGATCTCCTACGAGCAGTACTTC. Protein product: CASTGISYEQYF. The gene calls are TRBV7-8 and TRBJ2-7, with D possibly matching TRBD1 (5 bases). Looked up from germline, CDR1 is SGHVS and CDR2 is FQNEAQ. Deletions cut 7 bases from V and 0 bases from J, with 7 bases between. CDR3 length: 12 residues.

The rearrangement joins TRBV9 to TRBJ2-1, with unresolved D. CDR3 size: 12 residues. Trimming shortened V by 4 bases and J by 10 bases, and 12 bases separated the two germline ends. Per germline, CDR1 SGDLS and CDR2 YYNGEE. The CDR3 region is CASSQYISEQFF. The CDR3 DNA is TGTGCCAGCAGCCAGTACATCAGCGAGCAGTTCTTC.

The V gene is TRBV5-1, the J gene TRBJ2-3; 8 nucleotides match TRBD1. The CDR3 loop spans 15 amino acids. The junction had 6 bases not matched to a gene; V was cut back by 1 base and J by 5 bases. Germline lookup yields CDR1 SGHRS and CDR2 YFSETQ. The DNA of the CDR3 is TGCGCCAGCAGCTTGTCGACAGGGGTCCTAGATACGCAGTATTTT. Translating gives CASSLSTGVLDTQYF.

This clone came up once. The V and J genes are TRBV19 and TRBJ2-7; D tentatively fits TRBD1 or TRBD2 (5 bases each). Germline values: CDR1 LNHDA, CDR2 SQIVND (reference sequence). The CDR3 sequence is 14 residues long. Between the trimmed V and J ends, which lost 5 bases and 2 bases, there was a span of 13 bases. This CDR3 is CASSYQGAAYEQYF. The CDR3 nucleotides read TGTGCCAGTAGTTATCAGGGAGCCGCCTACGAGCAGTACTTC. The variable domain in full, with the rest retrieved from reference TRBV19 and TRBJ2-7, is DGGITQSPKYLFRKEGQNVTLSCEQNLNHDAMYWYRQDPGQGLRLIYYSQIVNDFQKGDIAEGYSVSREKKESFPLTVTSAQKNPTAFYLCASSYQGAAYEQYFGPGTRLTVT.